This T cell receptor (beta chain) came from a study of metastatic and nonmetastatic thyroid tumors. Across the study: Both malignant and benign thyroid patients supplied peripheral blood and tumor or nodule tissue samples, across which the repertoires of these patients were then compared.

Each patient went into thyroid surgery without having received any treatment. Whole-study results and caveats: Benign nodules reportedly had significantly lower TCR beta diversity than malignant thyroid tumors in blood and tumor.

Using MiXCR, TCRdb reanalyzed the PCR reads. The table shows around 30,000 clones, with 20% to 25% occurring only once. There are many counts of this clone. The antigen remains undetermined. The same CDR3 can be traced to other DNA sequences in this sample. The sample comprised blood. The receptor's source is a female donor with papillary thyroid cancer or a benign thyroid nodule (not recorded which). Some clones in this sample may be carry-over from other donors' samples.

The CDR3 reads CASSLARAGQETQYF. CDR3 bases: TGTGCCAGCAGCTTAGCGCGGGCGGGACAAGAGACCCAGTACTTC. V is TRBV7-9 and J is TRBJ2-5, with D tentatively TRBD2 (6 bases). This CDR3 is built from 15 residues. Germline V CDR1 and CDR2: SEHNR, FQNEAQ (reference sequence). The V end was cut by 0 bases, the J end by 2 bases, with 10 bases between.